The 13 T cell receptor beta chains listed next were all sequenced from one sample in a study of blood T cells in healthy people across ages. PCR was performed a second time for about 7 to 12 cycles using a sample-barcoded 5' primer and a J-beta primer mix. Using its own MiXCR run on the 5' RACE reads, TCRdb lists one record per CDR3 protein. Counted here are 550,000 to 750,000 distinct CDR3 sequences, roughly 21% occurring once; the ten biggest clones make up roughly 3.9%. Input material: blood. The receptors originated from a man in his 70s in good health.

This clonotype has only one observation. The V call is TRBV20-1, the J call TRBJ2-5, with D unresolved. The end of the DNA aligns better with TRBJ2-1, so the J call may be wrong. Germline loops: CDR1 DFQATT, CDR2 SNEGSKA (reference sequence). This CDR3 is 13 amino acids long. For the CDR3, the DNA is TGCAGTCCATTCAGCCCGGAATACAATGAGCAGTTCTTC. Residues: CSPFSPEYNEQFF.

V usage is TRBV2 and J usage is TRBJ2-5; 8 bases fit TRBD1. The J call is uncertain, as TRBJ2-7 better fits the DNA end. Looked up from germline, CDR1 is SNHLY and CDR2 is FYNNEI. This CDR3 spans 14 amino acids. The CDR3 sequence is CASSVRQGLGEQYF. For the CDR3, the DNA is TGTGCCAGCAGTGTGCGACAGGGGTTGGGCGAGCAGTACTTC.

V usage is TRBV2 and J usage is TRBJ2-3, with D perhaps being TRBD1 or TRBD2 (6 bases each). Trimming removed 5 bases at V and 4 bases at J, with 19 bases between. In germline, CDR1 is SNHLY, CDR2 FYNNEI. The CDR3 consists of 16 residues. The CDR3 bases are TGTGCCAGCAGTACCCAAGGGGGGCCGGCGGCAGATACGCAGTATTTT. Its translation is CASSTQGGPAADTQYF.

This clonotype was detected only once. The genes are TRBV5-5 and TRBJ2-5; possibly TRBD2 for D (7 bases). The CDR3 covers 14 residues. V lost 5 bases and J lost 3, with 14 bases in between. Germline V CDR1 and CDR2: SGHKS, YYEKEE (reference sequence). The CDR3 nucleotides read TGTGCCAGCAGACAGGGAGGGCGGGAAGAGACCCAGTACTTC. Protein product: CASRQGGREETQYF.

The V gene is TRBV3-1, the J gene TRBJ1-1; D is unclear. The CDR3 sequence is 14 residues long. Trimming took 5 bases from V and 3 from J, leaving 13 bases between them. The germline gives CDR1 LGHDT, CDR2 YNNKEL (reference sequence). CDR3 protein: CASSSVGMDTEAFF. The CDR3, as DNA: TGTGCCAGCAGCTCAGTAGGGATGGACACTGAAGCTTTCTTT.

The rearrangement joins TRBV28 to TRBJ2-3; a weak D match, TRBD2 (5 bases). V lost 6 bases, J lost 5 bases, and 9 bases lay in between. Germline V gives CDR1 MDHEN, CDR2 SYDVKM. This CDR3 spans 12 amino acids. This CDR3 is CASRRAVDTQYF. CDR3 nucleotide sequence: TGTGCCAGCAGGCGAGCGGTAGATACGCAGTATTTT.

This clonotype came up a few times. The J gene is TRBJ2-7, the V gene TRBV30; D is ambiguous. Trimming cost V 0 bases and J 2 bases, with 11 bases left between them. The CDR3 is 14 residues long. The germline V gene has CDR1 GTSNPN and CDR2 SVGIG (reference sequence). Here the CDR3 reads CAWSVGRRTYEQYF. The DNA of the CDR3 is TGTGCCTGGAGTGTGGGCAGGCGGACCTACGAGCAGTACTTC. Filled out from reference TRBV30 and TRBJ2-7, the complete variable domain reads SQTIHQWPATLVQPVGSPLSLECTVEGTSNPNLYWYRQAAGRGLQLLFYSVGIGQISSEVPQNLSASRPQDRQFILSSKKLLLSDSGFYLCAWSVGRRTYEQYFGPGTRLTVT.

This clonotype was counted only a few times. The chain is built from TRBV24-1 and TRBJ2-3, with a tentative D call TRBD1 (6 bases). The ends were cut back, 5 bases at V and 2 bases at J, with 19 bases in the middle. Germline V CDR1 and CDR2: KGHDR, SFDVKD. This CDR3 has 17 amino acids. The CDR3 DNA sequence: TGTGCCACCAGTGGTCCCGAAGTTGACAGGCTCACAGATACGCAGTATTTT. As protein: CATSGPEVDRLTDTQYF.

This chain joins TRBV5-1 and TRBJ2-4, with D possibly called TRBD1 or TRBD2 (5 bases each). CDR1 and CDR2 (germline): SGHRS, YFSETQ. V was pared by 0 bases and J by 6 bases, with 16 bases between. The CDR3 runs 16 residues. The CDR3 loop is CASSLAISPGRNIQYF. As DNA, the CDR3 is TGCGCCAGCAGCTTGGCCATTTCCCCGGGGCGAAACATTCAGTACTTC.

The chain is built from TRBV20-1 and TRBJ2-5; 10 bases are shared with TRBD2. V lost 6 bases, J lost 4 bases, and 14 bases stayed unmatched. Germline V gives CDR1 DFQATT, CDR2 SNEGSKA (reference sequence). The CDR3 runs to 16 residues. CDR3 loop: CSAHGGLAGARETQYF. The DNA of the CDR3 is TGCAGTGCGCACGGGGGCCTAGCGGGAGCAAGAGAGACCCAGTACTTC.

This clonotype appeared a few times. This chain links TRBV6-2 or TRBV6-3 with TRBJ1-2; unclear D gene. The germline V gene has CDR1 MNHEY and CDR2 SVGEGT. The V and J ends lost 5 bases and 6 bases respectively, with 7 bases between them. There are 11 residues in the CDR3. CDR3 coding DNA: TGTGCCAGCAGTACTGTCGATGGCTACACCTTC. Amino acids: CASSTVDGYTF.

This clonotype has at least ten counts. V and J are TRBV6-1 and TRBJ2-5; 7 nucleotides line up with TRBD1. Unmatched junction bases numbered 12, after V lost 2 bases and J lost 6 bases. The CDR3 length is 16 residues. Germline CDR1 and CDR2: MNHNS and SASEGT. The CDR3 loop is CASSEYATGLLKTQYF. The CDR3 DNA follows: TGTGCCAGCAGTGAATATGCGACAGGGCTTCTGAAGACCCAGTACTTC.

The table lists this clonotype with a few counts. The V and J genes are TRBV7-6 and TRBJ2-5, with TRBD1 matching 7 bases. The CDR3 is 14 residues long. Per germline, CDR1 SGHVS and CDR2 FNYEAQ. After removal of 2 bases from V and 4 bases from J, the junction contained 4 bases not matched to a gene. This CDR3 reads CASSLLGGRETQYF. The CDR3 DNA sequence: TGTGCCAGCAGCTTATTAGGGGGCAGAGAGACCCAGTACTTC.